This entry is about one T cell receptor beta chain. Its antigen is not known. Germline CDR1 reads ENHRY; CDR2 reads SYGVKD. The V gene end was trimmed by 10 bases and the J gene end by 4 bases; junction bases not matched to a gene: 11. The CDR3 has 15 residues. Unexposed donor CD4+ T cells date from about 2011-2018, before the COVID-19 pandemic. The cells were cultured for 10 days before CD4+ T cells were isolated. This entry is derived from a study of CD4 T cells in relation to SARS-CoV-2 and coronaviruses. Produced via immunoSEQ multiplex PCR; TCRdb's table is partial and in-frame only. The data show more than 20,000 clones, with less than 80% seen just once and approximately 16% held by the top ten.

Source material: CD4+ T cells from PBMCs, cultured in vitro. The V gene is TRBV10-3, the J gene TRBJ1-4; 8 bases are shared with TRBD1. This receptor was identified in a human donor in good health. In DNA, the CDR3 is TGTGCCACCGGCTTTACAGGGGGGGGTAATGAAAAACTGTTTTTT. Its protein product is CATGFTGGGNEKLFF.